The 10 T cell receptor beta chains in this list originate from one sample, sequenced in a study of CD8 T cells in Susac syndrome. With random hexamers, roughly 0.5 to 1 ug RNA was reverse transcribed. TCRdb reprocessed the immunoSEQ multiplex PCR reads via MiXCR and lists one record per CDR3 protein. The sample lists about 180,000 distinct CDR3 sequences; roughly 92% were seen once. Sequenced input: CD4+ T cells from PBMCs. Source of these receptors: a human donor with Susac syndrome.

The gene calls are TRBV19 and TRBJ2-1; TRBD1 matches at 8 bases. The V and J ends lost 3 bases and 4 bases, in that order; junction bases with no gene match: 8. CDR1 and CDR2 (germline): LNHDA, SQIVND (reference sequence). The CDR3 consists of 16 residues. CDR3 coding DNA: TGTGCCAGTAGTATGGACAGGGTAGGGGGATACAATGAGCAGTTCTTC. Amino acid sequence: CASSMDRVGGYNEQFF.

V is TRBV4-3 and J is TRBJ2-7, with D tentatively TRBD1 (6 bases). This CDR3 is built from 14 residues. Per the germline V gene, CDR1 is LGHNA and CDR2 is YSLEER. The ends were cut back, 11 bases at V and 0 bases at J, with 17 bases in the middle. The CDR3 reads CAGDVPGDSYEQYF. The CDR3 DNA reads as TGCGCCGGGGACGTCCCAGGGGACTCCTACGAGCAGTACTTC.

The chain carries TRBV12-5 and TRBJ1-1, with a tentative D call TRBD1 (5 bases). CDR1 and CDR2 (germline): LGHNT, FRNRAP. The CDR3 consists of 14 residues. V was clipped by 3 bases and J by 1 base, with 9 bases between them. CDR3 sequence: CASGLQVENTEAFF. In nucleotides, the CDR3 is TGTGCTAGTGGTTTACAGGTGGAGAACACTGAAGCTTTCTTT.

The chain employs TRBV18 and TRBJ2-1; D assignment may be TRBD1 or TRBD2 (5 bases each). Between the trimmed V and J ends, which lost 5 bases and 14 bases, there was a span of 16 bases. The CDR3 is 12 amino acids. Per germline, CDR1 KGHSH and CDR2 LQKENI. In DNA, the CDR3 is TGTGCCAGCTCAAACCCAGGGAGACATAAGTTCTTC. Protein sequence: CASSNPGRHKFF.

The chain has TRBV9 and TRBJ1-5; 8 bases map to TRBD1. CDR1 and CDR2 from the germline V gene are SGDLS and YYNGEE. The CDR3 sequence is 14 residues long. The J segment lost 5 bases and the V segment lost 3 bases, leaving 4 bases of the junction unmatched. In DNA form, the CDR3 reads TGTGCCAGCAGCGACGGGACAGGAGATCAGCCCCAGCATTTT. Its translation is CASSDGTGDQPQHF.

This chain connects TRBV21-1 to TRBJ2-7; the table's D gene call, TRBD2, was not cross checked with the DNA. TRBV21-1 is noted as a pseudogene. The length of the CDR3 is 17 residues. CDR3 DNA: TGTGCCAGCAGCGCGAAACCTAGCGGCAGGGTTTCTGGCGAGCAGTACTTC. Its protein is CASSAKPSGRVSGEQYF.

The chain has TRBV15 and TRBJ1-6; D remains ambiguous. This CDR3 spans 16 amino acids. Germline CDR1 LNHNV, CDR2 YYDKDF (reference sequence). V was shortened by 0 bases and J by 5 bases, with 11 bases between the two germline ends. CDR3 amino acids: CATSRDRSRDNSPLHF. CDR3 DNA sequence: TGTGCCACCAGCAGAGATAGGTCCCGAGATAATTCACCCCTCCACTTT.

The chain recombines TRBV4-2 with TRBJ1-2; maybe TRBD1 (6 bases). The germline V gene has CDR1 LGHNA and CDR2 YNFKEQ. The CDR3 loop spans 15 amino acids. V shed 4 bases and J shed 5 bases, with 17 bases lying between them. Here the CDR3 reads CASSRSTGNRYGYTF. In DNA form, the CDR3 reads TGTGCCAGCAGCCGGTCCACAGGGAACCGATATGGCTACACCTTC.

As DNA, the CDR3 is TGTGCCACCACCACATGGGGGGCACCCCTAGCCAAAAACATTCAGTACTTC. This translates into CATTTWGAPLAKNIQYF. This chain uses TRBV15 with TRBJ2-4; D tentatively reads TRBD1 or TRBD2 (6 bases each). Germline assignment: CDR1 LNHNV and CDR2 YYDKDF (reference sequence). Trimming left V 7 bases short and J 0 bases short, with 19 bases between. The CDR3 is made up of 17 amino acids.

The V call is TRBV12-3 or TRBV12-4, the J call TRBJ1-2; 7 bases align to TRBD1. The trim removed 4 bases at V and 6 bases at J, leaving 11 bases unmatched. The CDR3 consists of 15 residues. The chain's CDR3 is CASSSRQGKLDGYTF. CDR3 bases: TGTGCCAGCAGTTCCCGACAGGGAAAGTTGGATGGCTACACCTTC.